What follows is one T cell receptor (beta chain) and its context. What it binds is unknown. One end of the junction fails to match germline, which may point to a read error. The sample is drawn from a study of tumor-infiltrating lymphocytes in primary liver carcinoma. Regarding the study as a whole: Among the pair types, tumor region pairs showed more overlap than tumor-adjacent and tumor-blood pairs.

Using a constant-region primer together with ProtoScript II reverse transcriptase, TCR beta cDNA was made from approximately 500 ng of total RNA. ARM-PCR was slightly modified, and three nested multiplex PCR rounds with it gave rise to the TCR beta libraries. The opening two PCR rounds, 10 cycles each, paired TRBV1-TRBV30 forward primers with a C-beta reverse primer. TCRdb re-called the multiplex PCR reads with MiXCR, one entry per CDR3 protein. This sample has roughly 49,000 distinct CDR3 sequences; over 65% occur once, and the top ten carry around 22%. The tissue used was unsorted bulk material of about 19-30 mg. RNA and DNA were co-extracted from it with the AllPrep DNA/RNA mini kit. This CDR3 spans 15 amino acids. Germline assignment: CDR1 MGHRA and CDR2 YSYEKL.

The V gene is TRBV4-1, the J gene TRBJ1-5; 9 bases agree with TRBD1. The TCR was taken from a man aged 40-49 years with primary liver carcinoma and hepatitis B virus infection. The material sequenced was liver tumor tissue from sampling region 5. The sample's subset: tumor region T5, tumor centre. In DNA, the CDR3 is TGTGCCAGCAGCCGACGGGACAGGGCCAATCAGCCCCAGCATTTT. It encodes CASSRRDRANQPQHF.